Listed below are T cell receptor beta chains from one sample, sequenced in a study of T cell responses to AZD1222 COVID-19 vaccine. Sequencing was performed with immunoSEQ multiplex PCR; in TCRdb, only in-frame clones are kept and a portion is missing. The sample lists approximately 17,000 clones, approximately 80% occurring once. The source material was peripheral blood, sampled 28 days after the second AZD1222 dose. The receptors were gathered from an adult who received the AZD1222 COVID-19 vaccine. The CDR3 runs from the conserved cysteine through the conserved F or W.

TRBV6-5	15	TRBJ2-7	CASREMGTVWDEQYF
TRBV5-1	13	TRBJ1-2	CASSFNRYYGYTF
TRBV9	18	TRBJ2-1	CASSVISGGLSSYNEQFF
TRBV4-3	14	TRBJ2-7	CASSQVFTSYEQYF
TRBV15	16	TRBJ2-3	CATSRARGGAEDTQYF
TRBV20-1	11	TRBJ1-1	CTVLGDTEAFF
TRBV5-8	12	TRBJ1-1	CASSLGQSEAFF
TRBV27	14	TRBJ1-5	CASSLNRGNQPQHF
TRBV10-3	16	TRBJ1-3	CAISAVTGGHGNTIYF
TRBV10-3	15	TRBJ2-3	CAISQAGGITDTQYF
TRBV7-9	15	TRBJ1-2	CASSLASAEHYGYTF
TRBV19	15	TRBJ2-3	CASSISLGVTDTQYF
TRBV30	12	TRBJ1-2	CAGTGRDYGYTF
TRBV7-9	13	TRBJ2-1	CASSLGSYNEQFF
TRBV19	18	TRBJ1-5	CASSRWGQGAGGNQPQHF
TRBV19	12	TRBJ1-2	CASSWTGHGYTF
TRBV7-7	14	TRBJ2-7	CASSPSRSSYEQYF
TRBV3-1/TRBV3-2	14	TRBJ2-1	CASSTDAGYNEQFF
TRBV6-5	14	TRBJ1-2	CASGGGQLSYGYTF
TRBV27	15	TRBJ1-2	CASSVGTGTHYGYTF
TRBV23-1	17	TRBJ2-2	CASSQSRRDTNTGELFF
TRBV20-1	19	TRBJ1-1	CSASYNTGTETHSNTEAFF
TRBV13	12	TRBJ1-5	CASRQGNQPQHF